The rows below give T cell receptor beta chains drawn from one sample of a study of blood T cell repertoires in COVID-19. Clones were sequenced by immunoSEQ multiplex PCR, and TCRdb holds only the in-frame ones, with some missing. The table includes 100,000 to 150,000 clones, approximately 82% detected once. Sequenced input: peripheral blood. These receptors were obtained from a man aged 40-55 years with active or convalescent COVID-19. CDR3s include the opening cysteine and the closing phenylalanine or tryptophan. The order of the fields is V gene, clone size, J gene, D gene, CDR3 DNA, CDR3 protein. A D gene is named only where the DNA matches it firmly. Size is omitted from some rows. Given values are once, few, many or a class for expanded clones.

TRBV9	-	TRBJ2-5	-	TGTGCCAGCAGCGAGGCAAGGGGTTTACAAGAGACCCAGTACTTC	CASSEARGLQETQYF
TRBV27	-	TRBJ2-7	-	TGTGCCAGCAGTTTAGGAGGGGACCTTACCTACGAGCAGTACTTC	CASSLGGDLTYEQYF
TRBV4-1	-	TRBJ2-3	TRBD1	TGCGCCAGCAGCCGAGAAGAACCGGGACAGGGAGCCGATACGCAGTATTTT	CASSREEPGQGADTQYF
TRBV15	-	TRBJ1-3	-	TGTGCCACCAGCAAGGGGACTCGTGGAAACACCATATATTTT	CATSKGTRGNTIYF
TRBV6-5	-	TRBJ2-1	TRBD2	TGTGCCAGCTCCCTCACCAGCGGGGGGAGGGATGAGCAGTTCTTC	CASSLTSGGRDEQFF
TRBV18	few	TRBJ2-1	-	TGTGCCAGCTCACCGGTACGGGGGACGGCATACAATGAGCAGTTCTTC	CASSPVRGTAYNEQFF
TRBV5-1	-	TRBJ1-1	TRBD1	TGCGCCAGCAGCAAGGACAGGGGGGGCACTGAAGCTTTCTTT	CASSKDRGGTEAFF
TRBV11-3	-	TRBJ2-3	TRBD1	TGTGCCAGCAGCTCGGACAGGGTCGAAGATACGCAGTATTTT	CASSSDRVEDTQYF
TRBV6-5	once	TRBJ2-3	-	TGTGCCAGCAGCAGGGGCCGCACAGATACGCAGTATTTT	CASSRGRTDTQYF
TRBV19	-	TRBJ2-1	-	TGTGCCAGTAACAACCGACCGGGCAATGAGCAGTTCTTC	CASNNRPGNEQFF
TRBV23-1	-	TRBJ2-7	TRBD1	TGCGCCAGCAGTCAATCGGGACAGGGATACGAGCAGTACTTC	CASSQSGQGYEQYF
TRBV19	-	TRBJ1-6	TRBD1	TGTGCCAGTAGTATACAGGGGGCTAATTCACCCCTCCACTTT	CASSIQGANSPLHF
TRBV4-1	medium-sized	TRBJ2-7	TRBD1	TGCGCCAGCAGCCACGGACAGGCATCCTACGAGCAGTACTTC	CASSHGQASYEQYF
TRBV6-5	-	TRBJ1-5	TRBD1	TGTGCCAGCAGTTACGGGACAGGTAGCAATCAGCCCCAGCATTTT	CASSYGTGSNQPQHF
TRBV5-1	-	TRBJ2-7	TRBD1	TGCGCCAGCAGCTTGGCCTGGACAGGGGGCTCCTACGAGCAGTACTTC	CASSLAWTGGSYEQYF
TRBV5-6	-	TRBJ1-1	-	TGTGCCAGCAGCTTAGGAGTGGGCACTGAAGCTTTCTTT	CASSLGVGTEAFF
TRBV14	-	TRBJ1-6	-	TGTGCCAGCAGCTCCACCACGGGACTCGGCAATTCACCCCTCCACTTT	CASSSTTGLGNSPLHF
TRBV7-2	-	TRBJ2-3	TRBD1	TGTGCCAGCAGCTTAGGTTTAGGGGGCGGCACAGATACGCAGTATTTT	CASSLGLGGGTDTQYF
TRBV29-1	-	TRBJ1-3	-	TGCAGCGCACTTACAGGCTTCTCTGGAAACACCATATATTTT	CSALTGFSGNTIYF
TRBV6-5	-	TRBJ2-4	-	TGTGCCAGCAGTCCGGTCGGACTAGCCAAAAACATTCAGTACTTC	CASSPVGLAKNIQYF
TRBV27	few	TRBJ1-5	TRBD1	TGTGCCAGCAGGTCTAGGACAGGGGGGATTTATAGCAATCAGCCCCAGCATTTT	CASRSRTGGIYSNQPQHF
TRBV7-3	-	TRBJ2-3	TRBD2	TGTGCCAGCAGCCTAACTAGCGCTGCTAGCACAGATACGCAGTATTTT	CASSLTSAASTDTQYF
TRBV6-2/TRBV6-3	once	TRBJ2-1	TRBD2	TGTGCCAGCAGTTACGCGGGGGGTTCTAATGAGCAGTTCTTC	CASSYAGGSNEQFF
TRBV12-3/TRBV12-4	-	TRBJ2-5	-	TGTGCCAGCAGCCCCGAGAGGGGGAAGACCCAGTACTTC	CASSPERGKTQYF
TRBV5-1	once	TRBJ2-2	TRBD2	TGCGCCAGCAGCTTCTCCGGGACTACCCCGAACACCGGGGAGCTGTTTTTT	CASSFSGTTPNTGELFF
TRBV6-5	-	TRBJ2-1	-	TGTGCCAGCAGTTACAGGGGAAAAGACAATGAGCAGTTCTTC	CASSYRGKDNEQFF
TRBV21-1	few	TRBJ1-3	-	TGTGCCAGCAGCAAACTTGGCAGCTCTGGAAACACCATATATTTT	CASSKLGSSGNTIYF
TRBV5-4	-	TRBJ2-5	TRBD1	TGTGCCAGCAGCCGTCAGGGGGCTACCGCCGAGACCCAGTACTTC	CASSRQGATAETQYF
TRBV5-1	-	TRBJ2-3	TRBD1	TGCGCCAGCAGCACAGGACAGGCGGCGACAGATACGCAGTATTTT	CASSTGQAATDTQYF
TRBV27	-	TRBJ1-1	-	TGTGCCAGCAGTTCCGCTAGGAGTTTGGCTGAAGCTTTCTTT	CASSSARSLAEAFF
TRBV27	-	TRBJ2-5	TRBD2	TGTGCCAGCAGTCCCTGGACTAGCACGGAGACCCAGTACTTC	CASSPWTSTETQYF
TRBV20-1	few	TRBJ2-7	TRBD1	TGCAGTGGAAGACAGGGGTACGAGCAGTACTTC	CSGRQGYEQYF
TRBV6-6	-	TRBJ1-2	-	TGTGCCAGCAGTTACGGGGGGAGCTACTATGGCTACACCTTC	CASSYGGSYYGYTF
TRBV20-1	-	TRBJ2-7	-	TGCAGTGCTAGTAAAGGGGCCAATGCCTACGAGCAGTACTTC	CSASKGANAYEQYF
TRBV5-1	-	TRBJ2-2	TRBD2	TGCGCCAGCAGCTCTAAACTAGCGGGGGCCACCGGGGAGCTGTTTTTT	CASSSKLAGATGELFF
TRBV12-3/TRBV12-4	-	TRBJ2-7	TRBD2	TGTGCCAGCCGACTAGCGGGTAGCTACGAGCAGTACTTC	CASRLAGSYEQYF
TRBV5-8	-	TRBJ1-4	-	TGTGCCAGCAGCTTCGGGGGGGCCTTTGGTCGGGGTGAAAAACTGTTTTTT	CASSFGGAFGRGEKLFF
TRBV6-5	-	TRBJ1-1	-	TGTGCCAGCAGGGGTCTGGGGGGGATGAACACTGAAGCTTTCTTT	CASRGLGGMNTEAFF
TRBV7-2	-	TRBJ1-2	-	TGTGCCAGCAGAGAAGGGGGGGGCCTCGGCTACACCTTC	CASREGGGLGYTF
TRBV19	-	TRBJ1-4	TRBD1	TGTGCCAGTAGTGAGACAGGGGACGAAAAACTGTTTTTT	CASSETGDEKLFF
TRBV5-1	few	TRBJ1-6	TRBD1	TGCGCCAGCGAACCCGGGACAGGGGTGAGTTCACCCCTCCACTTT	CASEPGTGVSSPLHF
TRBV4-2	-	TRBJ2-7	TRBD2	TGTGCCAGCAGCCACCGACTAGCGGGGTCCTCCTACGAGCAGTACTTC	CASSHRLAGSSYEQYF
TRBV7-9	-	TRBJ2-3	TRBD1	TGTGCCAGCAGCTTAGGGGACAGGGGGCTCACAGATACGCAGTATTTT	CASSLGDRGLTDTQYF
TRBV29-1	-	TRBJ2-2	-	TGCAGCGTTTATCGGACAGCGAACACCGGGGAGCTGTTTTTT	CSVYRTANTGELFF
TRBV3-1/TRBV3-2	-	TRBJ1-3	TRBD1	TGTGCCAGCAGCCAACTCGACAGGGCTATTGGAAACACCATATATTTT	CASSQLDRAIGNTIYF
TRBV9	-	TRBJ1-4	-	TGTGCCAGCAGCGTAGGGACAGTTCCTAATGAAAAACTGTTTTTT	CASSVGTVPNEKLFF
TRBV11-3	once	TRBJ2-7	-	TGTGCCAGCAGCTTAGACTACGGGTACGAGCAGTACTTC	CASSLDYGYEQYF
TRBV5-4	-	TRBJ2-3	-	TGTGCCACCGGACTTCCTAGCACAGATACGCAGTATTTT	CATGLPSTDTQYF
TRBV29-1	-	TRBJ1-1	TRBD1	TGCAGCGCGGACAGGGGGGGCACTGAAGCTTTCTTT	CSADRGGTEAFF
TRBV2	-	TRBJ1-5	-	TGTGCCAGCAGTGAACAGATAAGCAATCAGCCCCAGCATTTT	CASSEQISNQPQHF
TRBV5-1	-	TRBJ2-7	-	TGCGCCAGCAGCTTAGGGGGTTCCGACGAGCAGTACTTC	CASSLGGSDEQYF
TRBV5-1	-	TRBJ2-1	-	TGCGCCAGCAGCTTGGAACAGGGAGGGACCGGTGAGCAGTTCTTC	CASSLEQGGTGEQFF
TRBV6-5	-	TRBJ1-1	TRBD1	TGTGCCAGCAGGCGTACAGGGGCTGGGAACACTGAAGCTTTCTTT	CASRRTGAGNTEAFF
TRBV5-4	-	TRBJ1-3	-	TGTGCCAGCAGCTCGGTGACTGGAAACACCATATATTTT	CASSSVTGNTIYF
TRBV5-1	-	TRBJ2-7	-	TGCGCCAGCAGCAGTAGCCACGAGCAGTACTTC	CASSSSHEQYF
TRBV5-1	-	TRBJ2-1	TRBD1	TGCGCCAGCAGCGAGGGGACAGGCAATGGTGAGCAGTTCTTC	CASSEGTGNGEQFF
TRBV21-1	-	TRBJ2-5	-	TGTGCCAGCAGCAAAGGGGCCAGGGTCGAAGAGACCCAGTACTTC	CASSKGARVEETQYF
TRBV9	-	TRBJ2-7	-	TGTGCCAGCAGCGTAGGTGGCAACCGCTACGAGCAGTACTTC	CASSVGGNRYEQYF